This T cell receptor beta chain comes out of a study of blood T cell repertoires in COVID-19. About the study: T cells, B-cell-depleted T cells, or PBMCs provided the cDNA or gDNA that served as material.

Germline assignment: CDR1 MNHEY and CDR2 SVGAGI. The CDR3 has 10 residues. Trimming removed 7 bases from V and 7 bases from J, with 4 bases in between. TCRdb's table, derived via immunoSEQ multiplex PCR, lists solely in-frame clones and lacks some. The repertoire consists of a few hundred thousand clones, with around 84% occurring once and the leading ten covering roughly 3.6%. The sample consisted of peripheral blood. This sequence originates from a woman aged 18-29 years with acute or convalescent COVID-19. The chain joins TRBV6-5 to TRBJ1-4; no reliable D call. CDR3 residues: CASMREKLFF. CDR3 bases: TGTGCCAGCATGCGTGAAAAACTGTTTTTT.